The rows below give T cell receptor beta chains drawn from one sample of a study of cytomegalovirus exposure and HLA in healthy donors. Repertoires were generated with immunoSEQ multiplex PCR, while TCRdb's copy carries only in-frame clones and drops some. The repertoire has about 130,000 clones, roughly 89% of them found once; the top ten carry 4% to 6.5%. The sample taken for sequencing was PBMCs. Receptor source: a woman aged 25 to 39 in good health and CMV-seronegative. Each CDR3 is given with its conserved first and last residue. The D gene is left open where the match is weak. For some rows the clone size is stated as once, few or many, or as a class when expanded; others skip it.

v_gene: TRBV5-1
j_gene: TRBJ2-7
d_gene: TRBD1
abundance: NA
CDR3aa: CASSYGQGEQYF
CDR3nt: TGCGCCAGCAGCTACGGACAGGGCGAGCAGTACTTC

v_gene: TRBV27
j_gene: TRBJ2-1
d_gene: TRBD2
abundance: NA
CDR3aa: CASSLRTSGSGEQFF
CDR3nt: TGTGCCAGCAGTCTCCGGACTAGCGGGAGTGGTGAGCAGTTCTTC

v_gene: TRBV2
j_gene: TRBJ1-5
d_gene: TRBD1
abundance: NA
CDR3aa: CASSGLDRAQPQHF
CDR3nt: TGTGCCAGCAGTGGGTTGGACAGGGCTCAGCCCCAGCATTTT

v_gene: TRBV19
j_gene: TRBJ1-4
d_gene: TRBD1
abundance: NA
CDR3aa: CASSPGGGREKLFF
CDR3nt: TGTGCCAGTAGCCCAGGAGGGGGCCGGGAAAAACTGTTTTTT

v_gene: TRBV7-9
j_gene: TRBJ1-1
d_gene: NA
abundance: NA
CDR3aa: CASRLAGYVDTEAFF
CDR3nt: TGTGCCAGCAGACTAGCAGGGTACGTAGACACTGAAGCTTTCTTT

v_gene: TRBV9
j_gene: TRBJ2-3
d_gene: NA
abundance: NA
CDR3aa: CASSPGTASTDTQYF
CDR3nt: TGTGCCAGCAGCCCCGGGACTGCGAGCACAGATACGCAGTATTTT

v_gene: TRBV27
j_gene: TRBJ2-1
d_gene: TRBD2
abundance: NA
CDR3aa: CASSGLQRGYNEQFF
CDR3nt: TGTGCCAGCAGTGGGCTCCAGCGGGGTTACAATGAGCAGTTCTTC

v_gene: TRBV7-2
j_gene: TRBJ1-3
d_gene: NA
abundance: NA
CDR3aa: CASSPDTSGNTIYF
CDR3nt: TGTGCCAGCAGCCCGGACACCTCTGGAAACACCATATATTTT

v_gene: TRBV11-1
j_gene: TRBJ1-4
d_gene: NA
abundance: NA
CDR3aa: CASSSRRGSNEKLFF
CDR3nt: TGTGCCAGCAGCTCCCGGCGGGGGAGTAATGAAAAACTGTTTTTT

v_gene: TRBV28
j_gene: TRBJ2-3
d_gene: TRBD1
abundance: NA
CDR3aa: CASSFASGDRSTDTQYF
CDR3nt: TGTGCCAGCAGTTTCGCCTCCGGGGACAGGAGCACAGATACGCAGTATTTT

v_gene: TRBV18
j_gene: TRBJ2-7
d_gene: NA
abundance: NA
CDR3aa: CASSPDSSSYEQYF
CDR3nt: TGTGCCAGCTCACCGGACTCGAGCTCCTACGAGCAGTACTTC

v_gene: TRBV9
j_gene: TRBJ2-5
d_gene: TRBD1
abundance: NA
CDR3aa: CASSVAQGAGGETQYF
CDR3nt: TGTGCCAGCAGCGTAGCACAGGGGGCAGGCGGAGAGACCCAGTACTTC

v_gene: TRBV30
j_gene: TRBJ2-2
d_gene: TRBD2
abundance: NA
CDR3aa: CAWVAGVTNTGELFF
CDR3nt: TGTGCCTGGGTAGCGGGAGTGACGAACACCGGGGAGCTGTTTTTT

v_gene: TRBV15
j_gene: TRBJ2-7
d_gene: NA
abundance: NA
CDR3aa: CATSRDGTAYEQYF
CDR3nt: TGTGCCACCAGCAGAGATGGCACAGCCTACGAGCAGTACTTC

v_gene: TRBV29-1
j_gene: TRBJ1-2
d_gene: NA
abundance: NA
CDR3aa: CSSARTATNYGYTF
CDR3nt: TGCAGCTCGGCCAGGACAGCAACGAACTATGGCTACACCTTC

v_gene: TRBV7-2
j_gene: TRBJ1-2
d_gene: NA
abundance: NA
CDR3aa: CASSLLGGPGYTF
CDR3nt: TGTGCCAGCAGCTTATTAGGCGGGCCTGGCTACACCTTC

v_gene: TRBV6-1
j_gene: TRBJ2-2
d_gene: NA
abundance: few
CDR3aa: CASTSQIANTGELFF
CDR3nt: TGTGCCAGCACCTCACAGATCGCGAACACCGGGGAGCTGTTTTTT

v_gene: TRBV27
j_gene: TRBJ1-6
d_gene: TRBD1
abundance: NA
CDR3aa: CASSIDRGLVSPLHF
CDR3nt: TGTGCCAGCAGTATCGACAGGGGGCTGGTCTCACCCCTCCACTTT

v_gene: TRBV2
j_gene: TRBJ1-3
d_gene: NA
abundance: NA
CDR3aa: CASSEQGMENTIYF
CDR3nt: TGTGCCAGCAGTGAACAGGGAATGGAAAACACCATATATTTT

v_gene: TRBV7-2
j_gene: TRBJ1-1
d_gene: NA
abundance: NA
CDR3aa: CASSHPGAEAFF
CDR3nt: TGTGCCAGCAGCCATCCAGGGGCTGAAGCTTTCTTT

v_gene: TRBV30
j_gene: TRBJ2-5
d_gene: TRBD1
abundance: NA
CDR3aa: CAWSVIGTGGRETQYF
CDR3nt: TGTGCCTGGAGTGTAATTGGGACAGGGGGCAGAGAGACCCAGTACTTC